This TCR beta chain was observed in a study of T cell repertoires in cytomegalovirus infection. Study at large: Evidence of both CMV infection and a matching HLA type came from public TCR beta signatures.

Study-level points and caveats: HLA-C-restricted TCR beta clonotypes specific for CMV led the ex vivo response. There were carriers of CMV plus the relevant HLA, and cumulative public TCR beta family frequency identified them.

The CDR3 loop spans 16 amino acids. Trimming took off 0 bases at V and 5 bases at J, with 15 bases between the two ends. Germline values: CDR1 LGHNA, CDR2 YSLEER. This clonotype was detected only a few times. Its antigen is not known. TCRdb re-derived calls from the reads in MiXCR, one entry per CDR3 protein. This sample has about 530,000 distinct CDR3 sequences, with approximately 25% found just once. Source material: PBMCs. The V and J genes are TRBV4-3 and TRBJ2-3, with D perhaps TRBD1 (6 bases). The sequence derives from a human donor in good health (CMV status not recorded). Some clones in this sample may be carry-over from other donors' samples. The CDR3 sequence: CASSQEAPGVGDTQYF. Written as DNA, the CDR3 is TGCGCCAGCAGCCAAGAGGCTCCAGGGGTGGGAGATACGCAGTATTTT.